A single sample gave rise to the 21 T cell receptor beta chains below, sequenced in a study of molecular identifiers for immune sequencing clone quantification. TCRdb redid the calling of the PCR reads with MiXCR, one entry per CDR3 protein. Of about 100,000 distinct CDR3 sequences listed, around a third are singletons. Sequencing input: naive CD8+ T cells from blood, with Jurkat cell RNA spiked in. Stated subset: FACS-sorted CD8+CD4-CCR7+CD45RA+ naive T cells. These receptors originate from a human donor in good health. Some libraries in this study had Jurkat cell RNA spiked in.

On this clonotype itself: A much larger clone is a single base away; this may be a read error. The chain recombines TRBV19 with TRBJ1-1; D gene uncertain. CDR1 LNHDA and CDR2 SQIVND come from the germline V gene (reference sequence). V lost 5 bases, J lost 1 base, and 14 bases lay in between. The CDR3 has 15 amino acids. CDR3 in DNA: TGTGCCAGTAGTGTCGCTACGGTGGGGAACACTGAAGCTTTCTTT. Translated: CASSVATVGNTEAFF.

Only a few counts were recorded for this clonotype. The rearrangement links TRBV24-1 to TRBJ1-2; D is unclear. The CDR3 extends over 11 amino acids. CDR1 is KGHDR, CDR2 SFDVKD, per germline. The V end was cut by 3 bases, the J end by 7 bases, with 5 bases between. This CDR3 reads CATSDLAGYTF. The CDR3, as DNA: TGTGCCACCAGTGATCTGGCTGGCTACACCTTC.

Details on this clonotype: Since a much larger clone is just one base distant, this may be a read error. The chain joins TRBV14 to TRBJ2-3, with TRBD1 identical over 8 bases. The CDR3 is 17 amino acids. Germline CDR1 is SGHDN and CDR2 is FVKESK. The J segment lost 2 bases and the V segment lost 0 bases, leaving 7 bases of the junction unmatched. The CDR3 sequence: CASSQEFRTGLTDTQYF. DNA for the CDR3: TGTGCCAGCAGCCAAGAGTTCAGGACAGGGCTCACAGATACGCAGTATTTT. Based on the CDR3 plus reference TRBV14 and TRBJ2-3, the full variable domain is EAGVTQFPSHSVIEKGQTVTLRCDPISGHDNLYWYRRVMGKEIKFLLHFVKESKQDESGMPNNRFLAERTGGTYSTLKVQPAELEDSGVYFCASSQEFRTGLTDTQYFGPGTRLTVL.

Regarding this clonotype: A read error may be the cause here, since a much bigger clone is one base away. The chain carries TRBV5-1 and TRBJ2-7; either TRBD1 or TRBD2 may fit D (5 bases each). The germline gives CDR1 SGHRS, CDR2 YFSETQ. The CDR3 is 13 amino acids. The CDR3 region is CVSSWGLSYEQYF. CDR3 DNA: TGCGTCAGCAGCTGGGGGTTGTCCTACGAGCAGTACTTC. The full variable domain, rest sourced from reference TRBV5-1 and TRBJ2-7, is KAGVTQTPRYLIKTRGQQVTLSCSPISGHRSVSWYQQTPGQGLQFLFEYFSETQRNKGNFPGRFSGRQFSNSRSEMNVSTLELGDSALYLCVSSWGLSYEQYFGPGTRLTVT.

Regarding this clonotype: A junction end diverges from the germline sequence, so it may reflect a read error. The rearrangement links TRBV29-1 to TRBJ2-2; TRBD2 is a possible D gene (5 bases). Looked up from germline, CDR1 is SQVTM and CDR2 is ANQGSEA. This CDR3 spans 13 amino acids. The CDR3 sequence is CSATREYSGELIF. The CDR3 DNA is TGCAGCGCAACCCGAGAGTACTCCGGGGAGCTGATTTTT.

This chain joins TRBV6-6 and TRBJ2-1, with TRBD2 identical over 10 bases. Looked up from germline, CDR1 is MNHNY and CDR2 is SVGAGI (reference sequence). V dropped 8 bases and J dropped 4; count of bases not matched to a gene: 2. The CDR3 has 13 residues. CDR3 region: CASGLAVYNEQFF. In DNA form, the CDR3 reads TGTGCCAGCGGACTAGCGGTTTACAATGAGCAGTTCTTC.

The V gene is TRBV4-2, the J gene TRBJ1-5, with D uncertain. The germline V gene encodes CDR1 LGHNA and CDR2 YNFKEQ. The CDR3 covers 13 residues. Deletions cut 2 bases from V and 10 bases from J, with 12 bases between. CDR3 in amino acids: CASSQFPSQPQHF. CDR3 DNA sequence: TGTGCCAGCAGCCAATTCCCGAGTCAACCCCAGCATTTT.

This clonotype has just a few counts. CDR3 bases: TGTGCCAGCAGTTACGCGGGGCAGGGCGGGGAGCTGTTTTTT. Translation: CASSYAGQGGELFF. The J gene is TRBJ2-2, the V gene TRBV6-2 or TRBV6-3, with a tentative D call TRBD2 (6 bases). V was trimmed by 2 bases and J by 7 bases, leaving 11 bases between them. Germline V gene data show CDR1 as MNHEY and CDR2 as SVGEGT. The CDR3 extends over 14 amino acids.

This clonotype appeared many times. The J gene is TRBJ2-1, the V gene TRBV4-3; D remains ambiguous. This CDR3 contains 13 residues. Germline V lookup: CDR1 LGHNA, CDR2 YSLEER. The germline V and J ends were trimmed by 1 base and 9 bases, with 10 bases remaining between them. The CDR3 is CASSQGEPTEQFF. For the CDR3, the DNA is TGCGCCAGCAGCCAAGGGGAACCAACTGAGCAGTTCTTC.

This clonotype was seen ten or more times. The chain links TRBV3-1 to TRBJ2-3; TRBD2 agrees at 12 bases. J gave up 3 bases and V 0 bases, and 4 bases lay outside the gene matches. The CDR3 spans 17 residues. The V gene's germline CDR1 is LGHDT and CDR2 YNNKEL (reference sequence). The DNA for the CDR3 is TGTGCCAGCAGCCAAGATCTAGCGGGAGGGCCTACAGATACGCAGTATTTT. Translated, it gives CASSQDLAGGPTDTQYF.

The CDR3 DNA follows: TGTGCCAGCAGTTACTTGACGGAAAGCAATCAGCCCCAGCATTTT. Its protein product is CASSYLTESNQPQHF. J is TRBJ1-5 and V is TRBV6-2 or TRBV6-3, with D hard to call. Deletions cut 1 base from V and 1 base from J, with 8 bases between. This CDR3 comprises 15 residues. The V gene's germline CDR1 is MNHEY and CDR2 SVGEGT.

The chain combines TRBV4-3 with TRBJ2-7; D unclear. Trimming left V 3 bases short and J 0 bases short, with 9 bases between. Germline V lookup: CDR1 LGHNA, CDR2 YSLEER. The CDR3 runs to 14 residues. DNA of the CDR3: TGCGCCAGCAGCCACCTGGGCAACTCCTACGAGCAGTACTTC. Its translation: CASSHLGNSYEQYF.

This clonotype was recorded at least ten times. This chain links TRBV25-1 with TRBJ2-7; D may be TRBD1 (5 bases). Between the trimmed V and J ends, which lost 1 base and 4 bases, there was a span of 14 bases. Germline V gene data show CDR1 as MGHDK and CDR2 as SYGVNS. CDR3 size: 15 residues. As DNA, the CDR3 is TGTGCCAGCAGTGAATGGTATGCAGGGCGGTACGAGCAGTACTTC. Protein: CASSEWYAGRYEQYF.

Remarks on this clonotype: A much bigger clone sits one base away, suggesting this may be a read error. V usage is TRBV12-3 or TRBV12-4 and J usage is TRBJ2-3; no definite D call. This CDR3 spans 14 amino acids. The CDR3 nucleotides are TGTGCCGGCAGTTTTCTAAGGGGCACAGATACGCAGTATTTT. It specifies CAGSFLRGTDTQYF.

With respect to this clonotype: A much larger clone lies a single base off, so this may be a read error. V is TRBV21-1 and J is TRBJ1-1. TRBV21-1 is labeled a pseudogene. The CDR3 loop spans 10 amino acids. The CDR3 loop is CATPNTEALF. For the CDR3, the DNA is TGTGCCACCCCGAACACTGAAGCTCTCTTT.

Comment on this clonotype: A clone one base away is much larger, so this may be a read error. This rearrangement joins TRBV28 to TRBJ1-5; possibly TRBD1 for D (5 bases). CDR1 is MDHEN and CDR2 is SYDVKM in the germline V gene. Between the trimmed V and J ends, which lost 4 bases and 6 bases, there was a span of 13 bases. This CDR3 comprises 14 residues. CDR3 bases: TGTGCCAGCAGTTCAAGACGGGGGATTCAGCCCCAGCATTTT. Encoded protein: CASSSRRGIQPQHF. The full variable domain, with the rest looked up from reference TRBV28 and TRBJ1-5, is DVKVTQSSRYLVKRTGEKVFLECVQDMDHENMFWYRQDPGLGLRLIYFSYDVKMKEKGDIPEGYSVSREKKERFSLILESASTNQTSMYLCASSSRRGIQPQHFGDGTRLSIL.

The V call is TRBV29-1, the J call TRBJ2-1; D is ambiguous. CDR3 size: 11 residues. Germline V lookup: CDR1 SQVTM, CDR2 ANQGSEA. Trimming pared 8 bases from V and 5 bases from J, leaving 10 bases between. CDR3 sequence: CSSRLNNEQFF. The CDR3 region has the DNA TGCAGCTCCCGCCTAAACAATGAGCAGTTCTTC.

As concerns this clonotype: The germline gene is not matched at one end of the junction; a read error may be the cause. The chain links TRBV19 to TRBJ1-1; D is unresolved. Germline CDR1 and CDR2: LNHDA and SQIVND (reference sequence). This CDR3 has 16 residues. The CDR3: CPSSLLPSGEGTEAFF. The CDR3 DNA follows: TGTCCCAGTTCCCTCCTCCCTTCGGGCGAGGGCACTGAAGCTTTCTTT.

In the case of this clonotype: A much larger clone differs by one base, so this may be a read error. The rearrangement joins TRBV7-9 to TRBJ2-5; TRBD2 might be the D (5 bases). The CDR3 totals 14 residues. Germline loops: CDR1 SEHNR, CDR2 FQNEAQ (reference sequence). Trimming left V 6 bases short and J 2 bases short, with 13 bases between. This chain's CDR3 is CASSLRRGQETQYF. The CDR3 coding sequence is TGTGCCAGCAGTTTGAGACGGGGTCAAGAGACCCAGTACTTC.

The chain combines TRBV7-3 with TRBJ2-1, with TRBD2 identical over 12 bases. This CDR3 is 18 amino acids long. V was clipped by 1 base and J by 8 bases; unmatched bases: 12. The germline gives CDR1 SGHTA, CDR2 FQGTGA. The DNA of the CDR3 is TGTGCCAGCAGCTTAAAGGCCCTAGCGGGAGGGCCGACGGATGAGCAGTTCTTC. It translates to CASSLKALAGGPTDEQFF.

As for this clonotype: A much larger clone lies a single base off, so this may be a read error. The J gene is TRBJ2-1, the V gene TRBV3-1; TRBD2 aligns across 7 bases. The CDR3 covers 14 residues. Germline loops: CDR1 LGHDT, CDR2 YNNKEL (reference sequence). CDR3 sequence: CASSSSLAPDELFF. The CDR3 DNA reads TGTGCCAGCAGCTCCTCACTAGCGCCCGATGAGCTGTTCTTC.